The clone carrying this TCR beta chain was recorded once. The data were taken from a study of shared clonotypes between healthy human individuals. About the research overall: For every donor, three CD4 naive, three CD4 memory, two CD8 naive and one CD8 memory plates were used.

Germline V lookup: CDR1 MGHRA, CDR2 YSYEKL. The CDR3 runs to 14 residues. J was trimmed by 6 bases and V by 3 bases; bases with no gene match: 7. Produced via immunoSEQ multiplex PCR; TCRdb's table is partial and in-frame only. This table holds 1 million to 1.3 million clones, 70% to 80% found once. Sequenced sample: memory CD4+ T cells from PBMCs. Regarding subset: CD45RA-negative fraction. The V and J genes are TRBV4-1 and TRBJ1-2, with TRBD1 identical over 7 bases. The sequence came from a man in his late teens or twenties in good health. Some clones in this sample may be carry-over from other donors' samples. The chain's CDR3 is CASSQRDSRDGYTF. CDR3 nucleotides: TGCGCCAGCAGCCAGCGGGACAGTCGGGATGGCTACACCTTC.